This T cell receptor beta chain appears in the sequencing data of a study of blood T cell repertoires in COVID-19. This clone was counted a few times. Deletions cut 2 bases from V and 7 bases from J, with 9 bases between. This CDR3 spans 13 amino acids. CDR1 and CDR2 (germline): LNHDA, SQIVND (reference sequence). Per the original data handling: Reference gene primer amplification in the assay estimated nucleated cell counts. Assay used: immunoSEQ multiplex PCR; TCRdb lists only in-frame clones, some missing. V, J and clone size are those of that table, while D and trimming were read from the DNA. The repertoire consists of over 120,000 clones, with about four fifths occurring once and the leading ten covering 3.5%.

Sample: peripheral blood. This TCR came from a man aged 70 or older who had recovered from COVID-19. The V call is TRBV19, the J call TRBJ2-1; D possibly corresponds to TRBD1 (5 bases). CDR3 amino acids: CASSIMAGNEQFF. In DNA form, the CDR3 reads TGTGCCAGTAGTATAATGGCAGGGAATGAGCAGTTCTTC.